These 20 T cell receptor beta chains were all obtained from the same sample, sequenced in a study of CD8 T cells in ankylosing spondylitis. Regarding the study as a whole: The study identified a TCR beta motif of seven or eight highly homologous variants that appeared characteristic of ankylosing spondylitis blood.

TCRdb processed the 5' RACE reads anew with MiXCR; each CDR3 protein has one entry. The data hold around 220,000 distinct CDR3 sequences, with around 19% observed a single time. What these receptors recognize is not known. Material for sequencing was blood, either unsorted or a sorted T cell fraction (not recorded which). The receptors shown here come from a male donor with ankylosing spondylitis.

This clonotype was counted between two and nine times. The chain has TRBV6-1 and TRBJ2-2; D might be TRBD1 (6 bases). The CDR3 covers 14 residues. Germline CDR1 is MNHNS and CDR2 is SASEGT. V dropped 7 bases and J dropped 6 bases, with 15 bases sitting between them. The CDR3 coding sequence is TGTGCCAGCACCCCCCAGGGGTGGGCCGGGGAGCTGTTTTTT. Translated: CASTPQGWAGELFF.

This clonotype showed up just a few times. V usage is TRBV7-9 and J usage is TRBJ1-1; tentative D call: TRBD1 (5 bases). In germline, CDR1 is SEHNR, CDR2 FQNEAQ (reference sequence). There are 15 residues in the CDR3. Trimming removed 5 bases at V and 0 bases at J, with 13 bases between. The CDR3 sequence is CASSPSAGLNTEAFF. The CDR3 coding sequence is TGTGCCAGCAGCCCCTCTGCAGGGTTGAACACTGAAGCTTTCTTT. Variable domain in full (rest from reference TRBV7-9 and TRBJ1-1): DTGVSQNPRHKITKRGQNVTFRCDPISEHNRLYWYRQTLGQGPEFLTYFQNEAQLEKSRLLSDRFSAERPKGSFSTLEIQRTEQGDSAMYLCASSPSAGLNTEAFFGQGTRLTVV.

Only a few counts were recorded for this clonotype. In nucleotides, the CDR3 is TGCGCCAGCAGCCAGGGACTAGCGGGAGGAATCGAGCAGTACTTC. This gives the protein CASSQGLAGGIEQYF. The J gene is TRBJ2-7, the V gene TRBV4-1, with 15 bases identical to TRBD2. CDR1 and CDR2 (germline): MGHRA, YSYEKL. CDR3 size: 15 residues. The trim removed 3 bases at V and 6 bases at J, leaving 3 bases unmatched.

The chain carries TRBV5-4 and TRBJ2-1; D is perhaps TRBD1 or TRBD2 (5 bases each). The CDR3 has 12 residues. V shed 1 base and J shed 10 bases, with 9 bases lying between them. Germline loops: CDR1 SGHNT, CDR2 YYREEE (reference sequence). Here the CDR3 reads CASSLWGSEQFF. DNA of the CDR3: TGTGCCAGCAGCTTGTGGGGGAGCGAGCAGTTCTTC.

This clonotype was observed a few times. V usage is TRBV12-3 or TRBV12-4 and J usage is TRBJ2-1; unclear D gene. With 0 bases removed from V and 4 bases from J, the gap between germline ends came to 7 bases. This CDR3 has 14 residues. As DNA, the CDR3 is TGTGCCAGCAGTTTAGCGGCCTTATACAATGAGCAGTTCTTC. Its protein is CASSLAALYNEQFF.

This clonotype occurred a few times. The chain joins TRBV10-3 to TRBJ2-7; D perhaps matches TRBD2 (6 bases). V lost 3 bases and J 2 bases, leaving 20 bases between the germline ends. Germline V gene data show CDR1 as ENHRY and CDR2 as SYGVKD. The CDR3 sequence is 17 residues long. The CDR3 DNA is TGTGCCATCAGTGAAGGGCGGGACCACACTGACCCCTACGAGCAGTACTTC. It specifies CAISEGRDHTDPYEQYF.

This sequence joins TRBV5-4 and TRBJ2-2, with D uncertain. The CDR3 loop spans 15 amino acids. Trimming took 4 bases from V and 3 from J, leaving 13 bases between them. Germline-derived CDR1 and CDR2 are SGHNT and YYREEE (reference sequence). The CDR3 region is CASSPQESYTGELFF. The CDR3 DNA reads TGTGCCAGCAGCCCCCAGGAAAGTTACACCGGGGAGCTGTTTTTT.

V and J are TRBV20-1 and TRBJ2-7; TRBD1 agrees at 8 bases. Losses at the gene ends were 1 base for V and 2 bases for J; bases not matched to a gene: 7. The CDR3 runs 15 residues. CDR1 is DFQATT and CDR2 is SNEGSKA in the germline V gene (reference sequence). CDR3 coding DNA: TGCAGTGCTAGAGCTCGGACAGGGCCCCCCTACGAGCAGTACTTC. It encodes CSARARTGPPYEQYF.

This clonotype was found a few times. The V call is TRBV5-1, the J call TRBJ1-5, with D possibly matching TRBD1 (5 bases). Trimming shortened V by 5 bases and J by 5 bases, and 11 bases separated the two germline ends. CDR3 length: 13 amino acids. CDR1 is SGHRS, CDR2 YFSETQ, per germline. CDR3 amino acids: CASSSGPDQPQHF. CDR3 coding DNA: TGCGCCAGCAGTTCAGGGCCGGATCAGCCCCAGCATTTT.

CDR3 nucleotides: TGCGCCAGCCGGGGGACGCCTTCCTACGAGCAGTACTTC. This codes for CASRGTPSYEQYF. The chain uses TRBV5-1 and TRBJ2-7, with TRBD2 as a possible D gene (6 bases). V lost 7 bases, J lost 1 base, and 12 bases lay in between. This CDR3 contains 13 residues. Germline CDR1 is SGHRS and CDR2 is YFSETQ.

This clonotype was seen more than once but under ten times. The CDR3 bases are TGTGCCAGCAGCCAGAGCGGGAGTGGGTCCTACAATGAGCAGTTCTTC. Residues: CASSQSGSGSYNEQFF. V and J are TRBV4-2 and TRBJ2-1, with 8 bases lining up with TRBD2. V lost 3 bases and J lost 1; bases outside the gene matches: 5. Germline CDR1 and CDR2: LGHNA and YNFKEQ. This CDR3 is built from 16 residues.

V usage is TRBV12-5 and J usage is TRBJ2-2, with D perhaps matching TRBD2 (5 bases). The length of the CDR3 is 15 residues. Deletions cut 1 base from V and 6 bases from J, with 12 bases between. From germline, CDR1 is LGHNT and CDR2 FRNRAP. In DNA, the CDR3 is TGTGCTAGTGGTTTGGCCCCCGGGGTCGCCGGGGAGCTGTTTTTT. It translates to CASGLAPGVAGELFF.

The table lists this clonotype with a few counts. The chain links TRBV10-3 to TRBJ1-1; D gene ambiguous. Trimming left V 2 bases short and J 1 base short, with 5 bases between. The CDR3 length is 13 residues. The germline gives CDR1 ENHRY, CDR2 SYGVKD. The CDR3 region is CAISEAQNTEAFF. For the CDR3, the DNA is TGTGCCATCAGTGAGGCACAGAACACTGAAGCTTTCTTT.

The chain uses TRBV9 and TRBJ1-5; D gene uncertain. The CDR3 is made up of 14 amino acids. Per germline, CDR1 SGDLS and CDR2 YYNGEE. Trimming took 3 bases from V and 7 from J, leaving 14 bases between them. CDR3 residues: CASSGLGIGQPQHF. The CDR3 DNA follows: TGTGCCAGCAGCGGTTTGGGAATCGGGCAGCCCCAGCATTTT.

Only a few counts were recorded for this clonotype. This chain uses TRBV11-2 with TRBJ2-3; TRBD1 aligns across 7 bases. V lost 1 base to trimming and J lost 4 bases; unmatched junction nucleotides: 5. The CDR3 runs to 15 residues. Germline V gene sequence: CDR1 SGHAT, CDR2 FQNNGV. This CDR3 reads CASSLGTGLADTQYF. The CDR3 nucleotides are TGTGCCAGCAGCTTAGGGACAGGCTTAGCAGATACGCAGTATTTT.

This clonotype was recorded a few times. The chain recombines TRBV4-1 with TRBJ1-5; perhaps TRBD1 as D (6 bases). Germline CDR1 reads MGHRA; CDR2 reads YSYEKL. The CDR3 is 17 residues long. The V end was cut by 0 bases, the J end by 0 bases, with 12 bases between. The CDR3 sequence is CASSQDLGGHSNQPQHF. CDR3 coding DNA: TGCGCCAGCAGCCAAGATCTCGGGGGCCATAGCAATCAGCCCCAGCATTTT.

This clonotype appeared many times. This chain links TRBV12-3 or TRBV12-4 with TRBJ2-1, with TRBD1 matching 9 bases. The CDR3 runs 16 residues. Unmatched junction bases numbered 6, after V lost 4 bases and J lost 2 bases. The DNA of the CDR3 is TGTGCCAGCAGTTCAGACCGGGACAGGGCCTACAATGAGCAGTTCTTC. Amino acid sequence: CASSSDRDRAYNEQFF.

This clonotype was observed a few times. The chain links TRBV20-1 to TRBJ2-5; tentative D call: TRBD2 (6 bases). V gave up 0 bases and J gave up 5 bases, with 13 bases separating them. The CDR3 is 14 residues long. Germline V gene lookup returns CDR1 DFQATT and CDR2 SNEGSKA (reference sequence). The CDR3 reads CSARDTLAWETQYF. The CDR3 nucleotides are TGCAGTGCTAGAGACACACTAGCTTGGGAGACCCAGTACTTC.

This clonotype was counted between two and nine times. The chain employs TRBV19 and TRBJ2-7; D is possibly TRBD1 (7 bases). The CDR3 consists of 15 residues. The germline gives CDR1 LNHDA, CDR2 SQIVND (reference sequence). Trimming pared 5 bases from V and 3 bases from J, leaving 17 bases between. The CDR3, as DNA: TGTGCCAGTAGTCTGCAGGGGGAGGCTTACTACGAGCAGTACTTC. It yields the protein CASSLQGEAYYEQYF.

This clonotype was found a few times. This chain links TRBV7-9 with TRBJ1-2, with a weak D call TRBD1 (5 bases). This CDR3 is 16 amino acids long. Trimming removed 1 base from V and 3 bases from J, with 15 bases in between. The germline V gene has CDR1 SEHNR and CDR2 FQNEAQ (reference sequence). The DNA of the CDR3 is TGTGCCAGCAGCTTAGGGGGGACGGAGCTTGACTATGGCTACACCTTC. Protein: CASSLGGTELDYGYTF. Complete variable domain (other parts from reference TRBV7-9 and TRBJ1-2): DTGVSQNPRHKITKRGQNVTFRCDPISEHNRLYWYRQTLGQGPEFLTYFQNEAQLEKSRLLSDRFSAERPKGSFSTLEIQRTEQGDSAMYLCASSLGGTELDYGYTFGSGTRLTVV.